The rows below give T cell receptor beta chains drawn from one sample of a study of beta chain features in type 1 diabetes. Libraries were prepared by immunoSEQ multiplex PCR; TCRdb keeps only in-frame clonotypes and omits some of them. The table shows tens of thousands of clones, with about half occurring only once. The specimen sequenced was stem cell memory CD4+ T cells from blood. These receptors all come from a woman aged 25 to 39 in good health. CDR3s include the opening cysteine and the closing phenylalanine or tryptophan. D genes are given only for firm matches. Clone size is stated in some rows and not others, as once, few, many or a class when expanded.

j_call clone_size v_call d_call cdr3_nt cdr3_aa
TRBJ2-3 - TRBV18 TRBD2 TGTGCCAGCTCACCAGGAACTAGCGGGGGAGATACGCAGTATTTT CASSPGTSGGDTQYF
TRBJ2-5 - TRBV6-5 TRBD2 TGTGCCAGCAGTTTGGGGTTGACTAGCGGTGGGGAGACCCAGTACTTC CASSLGLTSGGETQYF
TRBJ2-2 - TRBV6-5 TRBD2 TGTGCCAGCAGTTACAGCGGGAGCGACGGGGAGCTGTTTTTT CASSYSGSDGELFF
TRBJ2-1 - TRBV4-2 TRBD2 TGTGCCAGCAGCCAAGATCCAGCGGGAGGTGGCGAGCAGTTCTTC CASSQDPAGGGEQFF
TRBJ2-2 few TRBV19 - TGTGCCAGTAGTTCCCCCCCATGGGGTAGCGGAAACACCGGGGAGCTGTTTTTT CASSSPPWGSGNTGELFF
TRBJ2-5 few TRBV7-2 - TGTGCCAGCAGCTTAAATCGGGGAAGTGAGACCCAGTACTTC CASSLNRGSETQYF
TRBJ2-5 - TRBV7-3 - TGTGCCAGCAGCTTAAGCTACCGAGAGACCCAGTACTTC CASSLSYRETQYF
TRBJ2-7 - TRBV29-1 TRBD1 TGCAGTTCAGCAGATACGGGACAGGGTTCCTACGAGCAGTACTTC CSSADTGQGSYEQYF
TRBJ2-2 - TRBV7-9 - TGTGCCAGCAGCCCAAGCTCGAACACCGGGGAGCTGTTTTTT CASSPSSNTGELFF
TRBJ1-5 - TRBV30 - TGTGCCTGGAGTGTACTTGGGCTTACTCAGCCCCAGCATTTT CAWSVLGLTQPQHF
TRBJ2-2 - TRBV11-2 - TGTGCCAGCAGCTTAGAGGTCGGGCGGGGGCCGAACACCGGGGAGCTGTTTTTT CASSLEVGRGPNTGELFF
TRBJ2-2 - TRBV19 - TGTGCCAGTAGCCCAGATTACAGTACCGGGGAGCTGTTTTTT CASSPDYSTGELFF
TRBJ2-7 - TRBV5-1 TRBD2 TGCGCCAGCAGCTTGGTGGGTAGCGGGAGTTACGAGCAGTACTTC CASSLVGSGSYEQYF
TRBJ2-5 few TRBV19 TRBD2 TGTGCCAGTCTACTAGCGGGAGTTGGAGAGACCCAGTACTTC CASLLAGVGETQYF
TRBJ2-7 - TRBV6-5 TRBD2 TGTGCCAGCAGTCCCGGGACTACGGAGTACTTC CASSPGTTEYF
TRBJ1-4 - TRBV7-2 - TGTGCCAGCAGCTTAGGACAAACAACTAATGAAAAACTGTTTTTT CASSLGQTTNEKLFF
TRBJ1-4 - TRBV29-1 TRBD1 TGCAGCGTTCGGCAGGGGGCCAATGAAAAACTGTTTTTT CSVRQGANEKLFF
TRBJ2-1 few TRBV28 TRBD2 TGTGCCAGCAGTCCAGGTCCGACTAGCGGGAGGAGGAATGAGCAGTTCTTC CASSPGPTSGRRNEQFF
TRBJ2-7 - TRBV11-2 TRBD2 TGTGCCAGCAGTTTCGGGGGACTAAGCGGGATTAACTCCTACGAGCAGTACTTC CASSFGGLSGINSYEQYF
TRBJ1-2 once TRBV7-9 - TGTGCCAGCAGCTTAGATCGGGTGATCAACTATGGCTACACCTTC CASSLDRVINYGYTF
TRBJ2-7 - TRBV7-9 - TGTGCCAGCAGCTTATCTCGGGACGAGCAGTACTTC CASSLSRDEQYF
TRBJ1-2 once TRBV18 - TGTGCCAGCTCACCAGAGGGCGGCTATGGCTACACCTTC CASSPEGGYGYTF
TRBJ2-1 once TRBV5-6 TRBD1 TGTGCCAGCAGCTACGGGACAGGCAAGCAGTTCTTC CASSYGTGKQFF
TRBJ2-7 - TRBV7-2 - TGTGCCAGCAGCGCGAGCTCCTACGAGCAGTACTTC CASSASSYEQYF
TRBJ2-3 few TRBV28 TRBD2 TGTGCCAGCAGTCCGGAGCGGGACCGCACAGATACGCAGTATTTT CASSPERDRTDTQYF
TRBJ2-1 - TRBV6-6 TRBD2 TGTGCCAGCAGTTCGCGCGGACTAGCGGGAGTCAATGAGCAGTTCTTC CASSSRGLAGVNEQFF
TRBJ2-5 - TRBV7-2 TRBD1 TGTGCCAGCAGCTTAGACAGGGGGCAGGAGACCCAGTACTTC CASSLDRGQETQYF
TRBJ2-1 - TRBV6-5 - TGTGCCAGCAGTTACGGGGGGTCCTACAATGAGCAGTTCTTC CASSYGGSYNEQFF
TRBJ2-3 - TRBV7-3 TRBD2 TGTGCCAGCAGCTTACTAGCGGACAGCACAGATACGCAGTATTTT CASSLLADSTDTQYF
TRBJ2-3 - TRBV20-1 - TGCAGTGCTAGAGGAAGCTATACGCAGTATTTT CSARGSYTQYF
TRBJ1-1 - TRBV18 TRBD1 TGTGCCAGCTCACCGACAGGGGGGAGCACTGAAGCTTTCTTT CASSPTGGSTEAFF
TRBJ2-1 few TRBV5-1 TRBD2 TGCGCCAGCAGCTTGCTAGCGGATAGCTCCTACAATGAGCAGTTCTTC CASSLLADSSYNEQFF
TRBJ2-7 few TRBV29-1 TRBD1 TGCAGCGTTGTACGGCAGGGGGCGTACGAGCAGTACTTC CSVVRQGAYEQYF
TRBJ2-1 - TRBV5-1 - TGCGCCAGCATCTCAACAGGGAGCTCCTACAATGAGCAGTTCTTC CASISTGSSYNEQFF
TRBJ2-2 - TRBV2 - TGTGCCAGCAGTGAACTGACCGGGGAGCTGTTTTTT CASSELTGELFF
TRBJ1-2 - TRBV7-2 TRBD1 TGTGCCAGCAGCTTCCCGGGACAGGCGGATCTAAACTATGGCTACACCTTC CASSFPGQADLNYGYTF
TRBJ2-2 - TRBV9 TRBD2 TGTGCCAGCAGCGTAGTGGCTAGCGGGAACACCGGGGAGCTGTTTTTT CASSVVASGNTGELFF
TRBJ2-2 - TRBV5-1 - TGCGCCAGCAGTTCTCAGGGGACCGGGGAGCTGTTTTTT CASSSQGTGELFF
TRBJ2-7 once TRBV5-1 - TGCGCCAGCAGCTTGGTTCCCGGCTCCTACGAGCAGTACTTC CASSLVPGSYEQYF
TRBJ1-1 few TRBV28 - TGTGCCAGCACTCAAGGCGGCCTGAACACTGAAGCCTTCTTT CASTQGGLNTEAFF
TRBJ1-1 - TRBV28 - TGTGCCAGCAGTTTATACCCAGGGAACACTGAAGCTTTCTTT CASSLYPGNTEAFF
TRBJ1-1 - TRBV29-1 TRBD1 TGCAGCGGGACAGGGTTGTTGGACACTGAAGCTTTCTTT CSGTGLLDTEAFF
TRBJ2-5 few TRBV10-3 TRBD1 TGTGCCATCAGGCCCGGGACAGGGGATGGAGAGACCCAGTACTTC CAIRPGTGDGETQYF
TRBJ2-1 few TRBV19 - TGTGCCAGTAACAGTCGGCGGGACTCCTACAATGAGCAGTTCTTC CASNSRRDSYNEQFF
TRBJ1-4 - TRBV2 - TGTGCCAGCAGTGGGCAGGTTAATGAAAAACTGTTTTTT CASSGQVNEKLFF
TRBJ2-1 - TRBV4-3 TRBD2 TGCGCCAGCAGCTATAGCGGGGGGTTCGCGAATGAGCAGTTCTTC CASSYSGGFANEQFF
TRBJ2-5 - TRBV5-6 TRBD2 TGTGCCAGCAGCCGTTCCTCCGTGGCAAGCGGGAGTTTGGAGACCCAGTACTTC CASSRSSVASGSLETQYF
TRBJ1-2 few TRBV7-2 - TGTGCCAGCAGCCCGGGACTGGCAAATGGCTATGGCTACACCTTC CASSPGLANGYGYTF
TRBJ2-1 - TRBV9 TRBD2 TGTGCCAGCAGCTTTAGCGGGAGCTCCTACAATGAGCAGTTCTTC CASSFSGSSYNEQFF
TRBJ2-6 - TRBV19 TRBD2 TGTGCCAGTAGGAAAGGAGCGGGAGTTGGGGCCAACGTCCTGACTTTC CASRKGAGVGANVLTF
TRBJ1-5 - TRBV27 - TGTGCCAGCAGTTTATCAGGGGTAAACAATCAGCCCCAGCATTTT CASSLSGVNNQPQHF
TRBJ1-5 - TRBV2 TRBD1 TGTGCCAGCAGTCTCAAATTGACAGGGGGGGGACAGCCCCAGCATTTT CASSLKLTGGGQPQHF